This T cell receptor beta chain is drawn from a study of blood T cells in healthy people across ages. Study summary: The capture of about one barcoded beta molecule per two T cells was achieved by template switching. Study-wide findings and caveats: There was a strong correlation between TCR beta diversity and naive T cell percentage.

As regards this clonotype: Its specificity is unknown.

Primers used in a second PCR of about 7 to 12 cycles were a sample-barcoded 5' primer and a J-beta primer mix. From the 5' RACE reads, TCRdb called clonotypes with MiXCR, one entry per CDR3 protein. Of 650,000 to 950,000 distinct CDR3 sequences in the sample, around 45% were seen once. Collection of around 9.3 milliliters of peripheral blood was performed for each donor. Germline V gene lookup returns CDR1 SGHTA and CDR2 FQGNSA. The CDR3 extends over 18 amino acids. V shed 1 base, J shed 5 bases, and the junction held 16 bases outside the gene matches. The sequenced sample consisted of blood. This sequence originates from a man aged 60-69 years in good health. The chain is built from TRBV7-2 and TRBJ2-5; the match to TRBD2 covers 7 bases. The CDR3 coding sequence is TGTGCCAGCAGCTTAGAGGAAGCTGTGCGGGGGAGGGGTGAGACCCAGTACTTC. Amino acids: CASSLEEAVRGRGETQYF.